This TCR beta chain was profiled in a study of T cell changes during pregnancy in multiple sclerosis (dated 2019 in TCRdb). Study-level background: In women with multiple sclerosis, the researchers looked at how the T cell repertoire shifted as pregnancy progressed.

Libraries were constructed by the immunoSEQ multiplex PCR assay. TCRdb carries this immuneACCESS record with in-frame sequences only. Its versions omit some clonotypes, under half of them owing to an unresolved V gene in the studies checked, with the rest unexplained. This sample has roughly 97,000 clones in its table, and about nine tenths of those were observed once. Around 0.79% of the sample lies in the top ten. V is cut back by 3 bases and J by 0 bases, with 3 bases in the junction unmatched. The germline V gene sets CDR1 to SGHAT and CDR2 to FQNNGV. The CDR3 sequence holds 16 residues, the cysteine and phenylalanine included. Only the CDR3 region is kept as DNA, spanning 48 bases read in frame from base 1. Concerning this clone itself: Its antigen is still unknown. The sample holds no much larger clone one base away, and base qualities are not on file.

The chain links TRBV11-2 with TRBJ2-3, with 10 junctional bases fitting TRBD2. The TCR sequence derives from a female donor in good health, enrolled as a control in a pregnancy study. Sequencing was performed on peripheral blood, taken in the second trimester of pregnancy. The CDR3 here reads CASSLTSGSSTDTQYF. In nucleotides, the sequence is TGTGCCAGCAGCTTGACTAGCGGGTCTAGCACAGATACGCAGTATTTT.